Listed below are T cell receptor beta chains from one sample, sequenced in a study of blood T cell repertoires in COVID-19. Produced via immunoSEQ multiplex PCR; TCRdb's table is partial and in-frame only. The table lists more than 40,000 clones, roughly 84% of them singletons. The sequenced sample consisted of peripheral blood. These receptors were taken from a man aged 50-60 years with acute or convalescent COVID-19. Each CDR3 is given with its conserved first and last residue. The D gene is left open where the match is weak. Only part of the rows carry a size: once, few, many, or a class if the clone is expanded.

NA	TRBV21-1	TRBJ2-3	NA	CASSQSAGLLGTTDTQYF	TGTGCCAGCAGCCAAAGTGCGGGACTCCTAGGAACCACAGATACGCAGTATTTT
once	TRBV5-6	TRBJ1-4	TRBD1	CASSSPRQGANEKLFF	TGTGCCAGCAGCTCCCCCCGACAGGGGGCTAATGAAAAACTGTTTTTT
NA	TRBV19	TRBJ2-7	NA	CASRFGGSDEQYF	TGTGCCAGTAGGTTCGGGGGATCGGATGAGCAGTACTTC
once	TRBV18	TRBJ2-1	NA	CASSLRQDLGNEQFF	TGTGCCAGCTCACTTCGTCAGGACTTAGGCAATGAGCAGTTCTTC
NA	TRBV6-6	TRBJ2-4	TRBD2	CASSNLAGGLGIQYF	TGTGCCAGCAGTAACCTAGCGGGGGGGCTGGGCATTCAGTACTTC
NA	TRBV28	TRBJ2-5	NA	CASSLSGHLQETQYF	TGTGCCAGCAGTTTATCGGGACACCTCCAAGAGACCCAGTACTTC
NA	TRBV18	TRBJ2-7	TRBD2	CASSPGLAGYEQYF	TGTGCCAGCTCACCCGGACTAGCGGGCTACGAGCAGTACTTC
NA	TRBV11-2	TRBJ1-1	NA	CASSLDDNRLEAFF	TGTGCCAGCAGCTTAGATGACAACAGGTTAGAAGCTTTCTTT
NA	TRBV30	TRBJ2-1	NA	CAWRFTALGMANEQFF	TGTGCCTGGAGGTTTACGGCTTTGGGCATGGCAAATGAGCAGTTCTTC
NA	TRBV12-3/TRBV12-4	TRBJ1-3	NA	CASRRAGNTIYF	TGTGCCAGCAGAAGAGCGGGAAACACCATATATTTT
NA	TRBV7-9	TRBJ2-1	NA	CASSLKSSYNEQFF	TGTGCCAGCAGCTTAAAGAGCTCCTACAATGAGCAGTTCTTC
NA	TRBV19	TRBJ2-1	TRBD2	CASSPGGGVNEQFF	TGTGCCAGTAGCCCCGGCGGGGGGGTCAATGAGCAGTTCTTC
NA	TRBV19	TRBJ2-2	TRBD1	CASRRQGGTGELFF	TGTGCCAGTAGGCGACAGGGGGGAACCGGGGAGCTGTTTTTT
NA	TRBV6-5	TRBJ2-3	NA	CASRDFLQYF	TGTGCCAGCAGAGACTTTTTGCAGTATTTT
NA	TRBV5-6	TRBJ2-5	TRBD2	CASSLRLAGGPGQETQYF	TGTGCCAGCAGCTTGAGACTAGCGGGGGGGCCGGGTCAAGAGACCCAGTACTTC
NA	TRBV29-1	TRBJ2-1	NA	CSVVLDTRPNEQFF	TGCAGCGTCGTCCTGGACACGAGGCCCAATGAGCAGTTCTTC
NA	TRBV6-6	TRBJ2-5	NA	CATTPGDRTQYF	TGTGCCACGACGCCTGGAGATCGCACCCAGTACTTC
few	TRBV27	TRBJ2-7	TRBD2	CASSLTSGRFYEQYF	TGTGCCAGCAGTTTAACTAGCGGGAGGTTCTACGAGCAGTACTTC